These 15 T cell receptor beta chains originate from one sample sequenced in a study of cytomegalovirus exposure and HLA in healthy donors (dated by TCRdb to 2015 to 2018). Library construction relied on the immunoSEQ multiplex PCR assay. For the multiplex PCR, a mixture combining 60 forward primers for TCR Vbeta segments and 13 reverse primers for TCR Jbeta segments was used. In its TCRdb copy, this immuneACCESS table keeps in-frame sequences only and misses some clones. Where compared with another copy, unresolved V genes explain less than half of these, and the others have no known cause. The sample contains approximately 150,000 clones, 60% to 80% of them found a single time. The leading ten clones occupy around 13% of the sample. The sequenced sample was PBMCs. The receptors originated from a woman between 45 and 60 years old in good health and CMV-seropositive.

This clone was seen only a few times. V is TRBV21-1 and J is TRBJ1-1; the D call of TRBD1 is as the table states it, not checked on the DNA. TRBV21-1 is flagged as a pseudogene. The CDR3 sequence is 13 residues long. DNA for the CDR3: TGTGCCAGCAGCAAAAAGACAGGAGGCGAAGCTTTCTTT. It translates to CASSKKTGGEAFF.

The count of this clone is one. This chain joins TRBV5-4 and TRBJ1-1; D perhaps matches TRBD1 (6 bases). The CDR3 covers 15 residues. Germline CDR1 and CDR2: SGHNT and YYREEE (reference sequence). Trimming took 3 bases from V and 5 from J, leaving 17 bases between them. The CDR3 sequence: CASSYQAGANTEAFF. The CDR3, as DNA: TGTGCCAGCAGCTACCAGGCGGGGGCCAATACTGAAGCTTTCTTT.

CDR3 coding DNA: TGCGCCAGCAGTCACAACGGACTAGCGGGAGACAATGAGCAGTTCTTC. Translating it yields CASSHNGLAGDNEQFF. The chain joins TRBV23-1 to TRBJ2-1; 13 nucleotides align to TRBD2. TRBV23-1 is an ORF, with its function uncertain. The CDR3 loop spans 16 amino acids. The V segment lost 3 bases and the J segment 5 bases; nucleotides outside the gene matches: 4.

This chain connects TRBV10-3 to TRBJ1-3, with 8 bases aligning to TRBD1. V was clipped by 2 bases and J by 4 bases; unmatched bases: 10. Germline V gene lookup returns CDR1 ENHRY and CDR2 SYGVKD. This CDR3 has 17 amino acids. The DNA for the CDR3 is TGTGCCATCAGTGAGCCCCTGGGTGGACAGGGAGGAAACACCATATATTTT. This encodes CAISEPLGGQGGNTIYF.

The genes are TRBV18 and TRBJ1-2; perhaps TRBD1 as D (6 bases). V was clipped by 1 base and J by 6 bases, with 9 bases between them. From germline, CDR1 is KGHSH and CDR2 LQKENI. The CDR3 length is 13 residues. CDR3 DNA: TGTGCCAGCTCACCACGGGACACTCATGGCTACACCTTC. As protein: CASSPRDTHGYTF. The variable domain in full, completed from reference TRBV18 and TRBJ1-2, reads NAGVMQNPRHLVRRRGQEARLRCSPMKGHSHVYWYRQLPEEGLKFMVYLQKENIIDESGMPKERFSAEFPKEGPSILRIQQVVRGDSAAYFCASSPRDTHGYTFGSGTRLTVV.

Concerning this clone: One end of the junction is discordant with germline, which a read error may explain. This chain uses TRBV4-2 with TRBJ2-4, with 7 bases matching TRBD1. This CDR3 has 14 amino acids. Germline V gene data show CDR1 as LGHNA and CDR2 as YNFKEQ. The CDR3 DNA reads TGTGCCAGCAGCTTCGGGACAGCCCAAAACATTCAGTACTTC. Translated, it gives CASSFGTAQNIQYF.

This clone was observed once. V usage is TRBV6-1 and J usage is TRBJ1-5; TRBD1 matches at 8 bases. The germline gives CDR1 MNHNS, CDR2 SASEGT. The CDR3 covers 17 residues. Losses at the gene ends were 3 bases for V and 0 bases for J; bases not matched to a gene: 7. The CDR3 bases are TGTGCCAGCAGTGACGGACAGGGATATTATAGCAATCAGCCCCAGCATTTT. Its protein product is CASSDGQGYYSNQPQHF.

The chain combines TRBV5-1 with TRBJ1-1, with a weak D call TRBD1 (5 bases). The germline V gene encodes CDR1 SGHRS and CDR2 YFSETQ. This CDR3 has 17 residues. V was pared by 1 base and J by 0 bases, with 16 bases between. CDR3: CASSLRGRKEVNTEAFF. DNA of the CDR3: TGCGCCAGCAGCTTGAGGGGAAGGAAGGAAGTGAACACTGAAGCTTTCTTT.

Concerning this clone itself: A read error may account for a junction end that differs from germline. The rearrangement links TRBV7-9 to TRBJ2-2; 7 bases agree with TRBD2. The CDR3 contains 16 residues. CDR1 and CDR2 from the germline V gene are SEHNR and FQNEAQ (reference sequence). CDR3 sequence reads: CSSSIPIGLVSGELFF. The CDR3 DNA reads TGTTCCAGCAGCATACCCATCGGACTAGTGAGCGGGGAGCTGTTTTTT.

This sequence joins TRBV30 and TRBJ2-4; a possible D gene is TRBD2 (7 bases). The length of the CDR3 is 15 residues. V was clipped by 4 bases and J by 0 bases, with 13 bases between them. Germline CDR1 is GTSNPN and CDR2 is SVGIG (reference sequence). In DNA form, the CDR3 reads TGTGCCTGGACCGGAGGGGGGGTAGCCAAAAACATTCAGTACTTC. Encoded protein: CAWTGGGVAKNIQYF.

The table lists this clone with a few counts. The rearrangement uses TRBV5-1 and TRBJ2-1; 9 nucleotides line up with TRBD2. Trimming took 3 bases from V and 2 from J; bases not matched to a gene: 6. Germline-derived CDR1 and CDR2 are SGHRS and YFSETQ. The CDR3 spans 16 residues. The CDR3 region has the DNA TGCGCCAGCAGCTGGGGCGGGACTAGCCCCTACAATGAGCAGTTCTTC. Protein product: CASSWGGTSPYNEQFF.

This clone was counted between two and nine times. J is TRBJ1-2 and V is TRBV2, with 8 bases lining up with TRBD1. This CDR3 comprises 14 residues. Trimming cost V 5 bases and J 5 bases; bases outside gene matches: 7. Germline-derived CDR1 and CDR2 are SNHLY and FYNNEI. The CDR3 spells CASSLDRVGYGYTF. In nucleotides, the CDR3 is TGTGCCAGCAGTCTGGACAGGGTGGGATATGGCTACACCTTC.

The V and J genes are TRBV20-1 and TRBJ1-1; D is possibly TRBD1 (6 bases). V lost 6 bases and J 5 bases, leaving 10 bases between the germline ends. This CDR3 contains 11 residues. Per germline, CDR1 DFQATT and CDR2 SNEGSKA (reference sequence). The CDR3 coding sequence is TGCAGTGCCGTCAGGGGAACTGAAGCTTTCTTT. It codes for CSAVRGTEAFF.

CDR3 sequence reads: CSPEVLNTEAFF. CDR3 DNA sequence: TGCAGCCCCGAGGTCCTGAACACTGAAGCTTTCTTT. The chain links TRBV29-1 to TRBJ1-1, with D hard to call. The CDR3 loop spans 12 amino acids. Deletions cut 8 bases from V and 0 bases from J, with 10 bases between. The germline V gene has CDR1 SQVTM and CDR2 ANQGSEA.

This clone was seen just once. The chain joins TRBV9 to TRBJ2-7, with no clear D. V lost 0 bases to trimming and J lost 1 base, with 8 bases between them. The CDR3 has 14 residues. CDR1 SGDLS and CDR2 YYNGEE come from the germline V gene. The DNA for the CDR3 is TGTGCCAGCAGCGTAGGTGTCTCGTCCTACGAGCAGTACTTC. This codes for CASSVGVSSYEQYF.